These T cell receptor beta chains were read from a single sample in a study of identical twins. Via MiXCR, TCRdb re-called the 5' RACE reads, giving one row per CDR3 protein. The profile shows about 240,000 distinct CDR3 sequences, about 11% of them singletons. Source material: memory T cells sorted from blood. The source is a man aged 45-60 years in good health. Each CDR3 is given with its conserved first and last residue. The order of the fields is CDR3 length, clone size, V gene, D gene, J gene, CDR3 protein, CDR3 DNA. The D gene is left open where the match is weak. The size entry is marked missing in some rows and otherwise reads once, few, many or a size class.

len: 18; abundance: many; v_gene: TRBV20-1; d_gene: TRBD2; j_gene: TRBJ2-3; CDR3aa: CSARGLGLAGGGTDTQYF; CDR3nt: TGCAGTGCTAGAGGTCTAGGACTAGCGGGGGGGGGCACAGATACGCAGTATTTT
len: 18; abundance: few; v_gene: TRBV4-2; d_gene: TRBD2; j_gene: TRBJ2-3; CDR3aa: CASSQEGLAGGSTDTQYF; CDR3nt: TGTGCCAGCAGCCAAGAAGGACTAGCGGGGGGCAGCACAGATACGCAGTATTTT
len: 18; abundance: few; v_gene: TRBV12-3/TRBV12-4; d_gene: -; j_gene: TRBJ1-6; CDR3aa: CASSFRSKKGTYNSPLHF; CDR3nt: TGTGCCAGCAGTTTTAGGTCGAAAAAGGGGACCTATAATTCACCCCTCCACTTT
len: 15; abundance: -; v_gene: TRBV6-1; d_gene: TRBD1; j_gene: TRBJ1-2; CDR3aa: CASSKGGTGEYGYTF; CDR3nt: TGTGCCAGCAGCAAAGGGGGGACAGGCGAATATGGCTACACCTTC
len: 12; abundance: many; v_gene: TRBV12-3/TRBV12-4; d_gene: -; j_gene: TRBJ1-4; CDR3aa: CASTGLEEKLFF; CDR3nt: TGTGCCAGCACGGGATTGGAGGAAAAACTGTTTTTT
len: 16; abundance: few; v_gene: TRBV27; d_gene: -; j_gene: TRBJ2-7; CDR3aa: CASSFRETASSYEQYF; CDR3nt: TGTGCCAGCAGTTTTAGAGAGACCGCAAGCTCCTACGAGCAGTACTTC
len: 15; abundance: -; v_gene: TRBV27; d_gene: TRBD1; j_gene: TRBJ1-1; CDR3aa: CASTLTGGWNTEAFF; CDR3nt: TGTGCCAGCACCCTGACAGGGGGTTGGAACACTGAAGCTTTCTTT
len: 12; abundance: many; v_gene: TRBV6-6; d_gene: -; j_gene: TRBJ1-5; CDR3aa: CASSRVGQPQHF; CDR3nt: TGTGCCAGCAGTCGGGTCGGGCAGCCCCAGCATTTT
len: 17; abundance: many; v_gene: TRBV11-2; d_gene: -; j_gene: TRBJ2-7; CDR3aa: CASSLVLGANSPYEQYF; CDR3nt: TGTGCCAGCAGCTTAGTCCTTGGGGCCAACAGTCCATACGAGCAGTACTTC
len: 13; abundance: many; v_gene: TRBV2; d_gene: -; j_gene: TRBJ2-5; CDR3aa: CASSEGSTGTQYF; CDR3nt: TGTGCCAGCAGTGAAGGATCCACGGGGACCCAGTACTTC
len: 15; abundance: many; v_gene: TRBV6-2/TRBV6-3; d_gene: -; j_gene: TRBJ1-5; CDR3aa: CAIGGGKSGNQPQHF; CDR3nt: TGTGCCATCGGGGGAGGGAAGAGCGGCAATCAGCCCCAGCATTTT
len: 16; abundance: many; v_gene: TRBV4-3; d_gene: -; j_gene: TRBJ2-7; CDR3aa: CASSQESGSTQGEQYF; CDR3nt: TGCGCCAGCAGCCAAGAATCGGGGTCCACCCAGGGAGAGCAGTACTTC
len: 14; abundance: many; v_gene: TRBV18; d_gene: -; j_gene: TRBJ2-5; CDR3aa: CASSLRTVQETQYF; CDR3nt: TGTGCCAGCTCACTCAGGACGGTGCAGGAGACCCAGTACTTC
len: 14; abundance: few; v_gene: TRBV5-1; d_gene: -; j_gene: TRBJ2-3; CDR3aa: CASSLLASTDTQYF; CDR3nt: TGCGCCAGCAGCTTACTAGCTAGCACAGATACGCAGTATTTT
len: 14; abundance: few; v_gene: TRBV9; d_gene: -; j_gene: TRBJ1-1; CDR3aa: CASSVVPMNTEAFF; CDR3nt: TGTGCCAGCAGCGTAGTTCCTATGAACACTGAAGCTTTCTTT
len: 19; abundance: many; v_gene: TRBV4-1; d_gene: -; j_gene: TRBJ2-1; CDR3aa: CASSQGRGRRDFSYNEQFF; CDR3nt: TGCGCCAGCAGCCAAGGCCGGGGCAGGCGGGACTTCTCCTACAATGAGCAGTTCTTC
len: 15; abundance: -; v_gene: TRBV7-8; d_gene: TRBD1; j_gene: TRBJ2-2; CDR3aa: CASSIRDRPTGELFF; CDR3nt: TGTGCCAGCAGCATCCGGGACAGACCCACCGGGGAGCTGTTTTTT
len: 14; abundance: -; v_gene: TRBV20-1; d_gene: TRBD2; j_gene: TRBJ2-1; CDR3aa: CSASQGLGTHEQFF; CDR3nt: TGCAGTGCTAGTCAAGGACTAGGAACGCATGAGCAGTTCTTC
len: 15; abundance: many; v_gene: TRBV7-6; d_gene: -; j_gene: TRBJ2-7; CDR3aa: CASSPRDSGTYEQYF; CDR3nt: TGTGCCAGCAGCCCCAGAGATAGCGGTACCTACGAGCAGTACTTC
len: 15; abundance: many; v_gene: TRBV7-9; d_gene: TRBD1; j_gene: TRBJ1-1; CDR3aa: CASTNLPQGGTEAFF; CDR3nt: TGTGCCAGCACCAACCTCCCACAGGGGGGGACTGAAGCTTTCTTT
len: 15; abundance: many; v_gene: TRBV4-3; d_gene: -; j_gene: TRBJ2-6; CDR3aa: CASSPRVGGANVLTF; CDR3nt: TGCGCCAGCAGCCCCAGGGTAGGTGGGGCCAACGTCCTGACTTTC
len: 15; abundance: many; v_gene: TRBV5-6; d_gene: -; j_gene: TRBJ1-5; CDR3aa: CASSLGGFGNQPQHF; CDR3nt: TGTGCCAGCAGTTTAGGAGGTTTTGGCAATCAGCCCCAGCATTTT
len: 15; abundance: few; v_gene: TRBV24-1; d_gene: -; j_gene: TRBJ2-5; CDR3aa: CATSAGWTAQETQYF; CDR3nt: TGTGCCACCAGTGCGGGCTGGACGGCCCAAGAGACCCAGTACTTC
len: 14; abundance: many; v_gene: TRBV6-2/TRBV6-3; d_gene: TRBD1; j_gene: TRBJ1-1; CDR3aa: CASSPDRGYTEAFF; CDR3nt: TGTGCCAGCAGTCCGGACAGGGGTTACACTGAAGCTTTCTTT
len: 17; abundance: many; v_gene: TRBV20-1; d_gene: TRBD2; j_gene: TRBJ2-1; CDR3aa: CSARTSGSSLGYNEQFF; CDR3nt: TGCAGTGCCCGGACTAGCGGGTCCTCTTTAGGCTACAATGAGCAGTTCTTC
len: 15; abundance: -; v_gene: TRBV3-1; d_gene: -; j_gene: TRBJ2-7; CDR3aa: CASSQSKGLKDEQYF; CDR3nt: TGTGCCAGCAGCCAAAGTAAAGGTTTGAAGGACGAGCAGTACTTC
len: 15; abundance: many; v_gene: TRBV5-5; d_gene: -; j_gene: TRBJ2-2; CDR3aa: CASSYGAMNTGELFF; CDR3nt: TGTGCCAGCAGCTACGGAGCAATGAACACCGGGGAGCTGTTTTTT
len: 14; abundance: many; v_gene: TRBV5-1; d_gene: -; j_gene: TRBJ1-2; CDR3aa: CASSFHRDAYGYTF; CDR3nt: TGCGCCAGCAGCTTTCACAGGGATGCCTATGGCTACACCTTC
len: 16; abundance: few; v_gene: TRBV3-1; d_gene: TRBD2; j_gene: TRBJ2-1; CDR3aa: CASSQGLRLAGGGQFF; CDR3nt: TGTGCCAGCAGCCAAGGTCTAAGACTAGCGGGGGGTGGGCAGTTCTTC
len: 15; abundance: many; v_gene: TRBV28; d_gene: -; j_gene: TRBJ2-3; CDR3aa: CASSLWRGLTDTQYF; CDR3nt: TGTGCCAGCAGTTTATGGAGGGGACTCACAGATACGCAGTATTTT
len: 15; abundance: many; v_gene: TRBV12-3/TRBV12-4; d_gene: -; j_gene: TRBJ2-7; CDR3aa: CASSLGTTASYEQYF; CDR3nt: TGTGCCAGCAGTTTAGGGACAACCGCTTCCTACGAGCAGTACTTC
len: 17; abundance: -; v_gene: TRBV24-1; d_gene: -; j_gene: TRBJ2-3; CDR3aa: CATSDFGLISSTDTQYF; CDR3nt: TGTGCCACCAGTGATTTTGGACTAATTTCTAGCACAGATACGCAGTATTTT
len: 16; abundance: -; v_gene: TRBV3-1; d_gene: TRBD2; j_gene: TRBJ2-5; CDR3aa: CASSPTGTSGQETQYF; CDR3nt: TGTGCCAGCAGCCCCACCGGGACTAGCGGGCAAGAGACCCAGTACTTC
len: 15; abundance: many; v_gene: TRBV5-1; d_gene: -; j_gene: TRBJ2-5; CDR3aa: CASSLESVAGETQYF; CDR3nt: TGCGCCAGCAGCTTGGAATCTGTGGCGGGGGAGACCCAGTACTTC
len: 13; abundance: -; v_gene: TRBV5-6; d_gene: TRBD2; j_gene: TRBJ2-1; CDR3aa: CASSTGTRDEQFF; CDR3nt: TGTGCCAGCAGCACCGGGACTAGAGATGAGCAGTTCTTC
len: 13; abundance: -; v_gene: TRBV11-2; d_gene: TRBD2; j_gene: TRBJ2-7; CDR3aa: CASSPGLAGLRGF; CDR3nt: TGTGCCAGCAGCCCAGGACTAGCGGGGCTGCGGGGGTTC
len: 17; abundance: -; v_gene: TRBV20-1; d_gene: TRBD2; j_gene: TRBJ2-3; CDR3aa: CSARYLAGGRNGDTQYF; CDR3nt: TGCAGTGCTAGATATCTTGCGGGAGGGAGGAATGGAGATACGCAGTATTTT
len: 14; abundance: many; v_gene: TRBV12-3/TRBV12-4; d_gene: -; j_gene: TRBJ2-5; CDR3aa: CASSLGGLQETQYF; CDR3nt: TGTGCCAGCAGCCTAGGGGGACTGCAAGAGACCCAGTACTTC
len: 15; abundance: few; v_gene: TRBV5-5; d_gene: -; j_gene: TRBJ1-4; CDR3aa: CASITFPGANEKLFF; CDR3nt: TGTGCCAGCATTACTTTCCCAGGGGCTAATGAAAAACTGTTTTTT
len: 16; abundance: many; v_gene: TRBV9; d_gene: -; j_gene: TRBJ2-1; CDR3aa: CASSRGLENSYNEQFF; CDR3nt: TGTGCCAGCAGCAGGGGTTTGGAAAACTCCTACAATGAGCAGTTCTTC
len: 13; abundance: few; v_gene: TRBV6-2/TRBV6-3; d_gene: -; j_gene: TRBJ2-7; CDR3aa: CASSYGGTYEQYF; CDR3nt: TGTGCCAGCAGTTACGGGGGTACCTACGAGCAGTACTTC
len: 19; abundance: many; v_gene: TRBV14; d_gene: TRBD1; j_gene: TRBJ2-7; CDR3aa: CASSRADRGTRLSIYEQYF; CDR3nt: TGTGCCAGCAGCCGAGCTGACAGGGGGACGCGACTCTCTATATACGAGCAGTACTTC
len: 15; abundance: -; v_gene: TRBV28; d_gene: -; j_gene: TRBJ1-2; CDR3aa: CASSLPGRVNYGYTF; CDR3nt: TGTGCCAGCAGTTTACCGGGACGGGTAAACTATGGCTACACCTTC
len: 13; abundance: -; v_gene: TRBV7-2; d_gene: -; j_gene: TRBJ2-3; CDR3aa: CASSLFGEDTQYF; CDR3nt: TGTGCCAGCAGCTTATTCGGTGAAGATACGCAGTATTTT
len: 12; abundance: -; v_gene: TRBV3-1; d_gene: -; j_gene: TRBJ1-1; CDR3aa: CASSGLETEAFF; CDR3nt: TGTGCCAGCAGCGGCTTGGAGACTGAAGCTTTCTTT
len: 14; abundance: -; v_gene: TRBV5-1; d_gene: TRBD2; j_gene: TRBJ2-5; CDR3aa: CASSVSGGQETQYF; CDR3nt: TGCGCCAGCAGCGTTAGCGGGGGGCAAGAGACCCAGTACTTC
len: 15; abundance: many; v_gene: TRBV11-2; d_gene: TRBD2; j_gene: TRBJ2-4; CDR3aa: CASSPSERGINIQYF; CDR3nt: TGTGCCAGCAGCCCCAGTGAGCGGGGAATAAACATTCAGTACTTC
len: 14; abundance: -; v_gene: TRBV20-1; d_gene: TRBD2; j_gene: TRBJ2-5; CDR3aa: CSARNLAGGETQYF; CDR3nt: TGCAGTGCTCGAAATCTAGCGGGGGGAGAGACCCAGTACTTC
len: 16; abundance: few; v_gene: TRBV11-1; d_gene: TRBD2; j_gene: TRBJ2-7; CDR3aa: CASSFGGTSGRYEQYF; CDR3nt: TGTGCCAGCAGCTTTGGCGGGACTAGCGGGAGGTACGAGCAGTACTTC